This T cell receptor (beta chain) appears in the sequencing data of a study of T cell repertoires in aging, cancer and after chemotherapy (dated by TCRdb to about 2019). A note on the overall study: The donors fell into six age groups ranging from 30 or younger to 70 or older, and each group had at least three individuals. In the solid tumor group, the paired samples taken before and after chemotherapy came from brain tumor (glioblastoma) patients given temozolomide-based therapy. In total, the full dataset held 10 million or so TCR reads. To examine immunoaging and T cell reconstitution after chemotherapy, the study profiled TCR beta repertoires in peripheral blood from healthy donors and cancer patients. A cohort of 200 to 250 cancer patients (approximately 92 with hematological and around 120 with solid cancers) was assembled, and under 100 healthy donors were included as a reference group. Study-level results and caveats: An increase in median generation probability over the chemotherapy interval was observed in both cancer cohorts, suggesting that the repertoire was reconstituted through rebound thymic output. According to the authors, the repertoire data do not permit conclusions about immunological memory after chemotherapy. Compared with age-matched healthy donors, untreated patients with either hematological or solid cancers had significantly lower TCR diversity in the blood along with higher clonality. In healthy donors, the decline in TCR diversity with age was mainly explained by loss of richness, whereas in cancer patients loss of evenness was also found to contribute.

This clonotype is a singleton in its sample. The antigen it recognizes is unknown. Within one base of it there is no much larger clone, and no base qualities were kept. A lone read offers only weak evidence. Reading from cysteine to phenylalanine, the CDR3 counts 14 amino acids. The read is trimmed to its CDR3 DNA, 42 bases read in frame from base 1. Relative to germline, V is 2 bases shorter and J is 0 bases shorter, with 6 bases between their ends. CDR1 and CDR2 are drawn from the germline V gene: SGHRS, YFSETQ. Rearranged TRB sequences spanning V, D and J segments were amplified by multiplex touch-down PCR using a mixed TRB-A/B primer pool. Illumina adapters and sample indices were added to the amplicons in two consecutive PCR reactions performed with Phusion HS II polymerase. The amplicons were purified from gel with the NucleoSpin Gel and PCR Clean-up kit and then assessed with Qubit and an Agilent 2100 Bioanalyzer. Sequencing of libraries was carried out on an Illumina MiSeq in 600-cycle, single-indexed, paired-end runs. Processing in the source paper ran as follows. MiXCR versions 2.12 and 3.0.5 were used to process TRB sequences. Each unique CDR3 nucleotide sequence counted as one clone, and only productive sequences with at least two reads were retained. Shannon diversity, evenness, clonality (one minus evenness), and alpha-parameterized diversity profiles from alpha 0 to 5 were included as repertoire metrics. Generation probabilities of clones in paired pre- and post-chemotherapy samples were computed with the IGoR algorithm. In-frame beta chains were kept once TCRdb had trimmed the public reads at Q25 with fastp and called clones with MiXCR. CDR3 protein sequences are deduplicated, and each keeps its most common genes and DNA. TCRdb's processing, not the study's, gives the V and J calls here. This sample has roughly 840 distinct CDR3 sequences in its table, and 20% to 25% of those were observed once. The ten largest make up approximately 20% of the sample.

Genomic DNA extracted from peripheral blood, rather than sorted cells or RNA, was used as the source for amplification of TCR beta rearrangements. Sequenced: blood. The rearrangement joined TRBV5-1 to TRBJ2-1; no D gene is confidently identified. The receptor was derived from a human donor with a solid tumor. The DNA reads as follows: TGCGCCAGCAGCTTTACCGGCTCCTACAATGAGCAGTTCTTC. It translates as CASSFTGSYNEQFF.